The next 10 T cell receptor beta chains were all read from a single sample in a study of CD8 T cells in ankylosing spondylitis. Regarding the study as a whole: In ankylosing spondylitis blood, a motif of eight highly homologous TCR beta variants appeared characteristic.

TCRdb itself ran the 5' RACE reads through MiXCR, one entry per CDR3 protein. The data hold about 700,000 distinct CDR3 sequences, with 15% to 20% observed a single time. Their recognized antigens are unknown. The material sequenced was blood, either unsorted or a sorted T cell fraction (not recorded which). The receptor set was obtained from a male donor with ankylosing spondylitis.

The rearrangement joins TRBV6-5 to TRBJ2-1, with D tentatively TRBD1 or TRBD2 (6 bases each). CDR3 size: 15 residues. Germline CDR1 and CDR2: MNHEY and SVGAGI. V was pared by 1 base and J by 5 bases, with 12 bases between. CDR3 nucleotides: TGTGCCAGCAGTTACTTTCCGGGGGCCAACAATGAGCAGTTCTTC. This sequence encodes CASSYFPGANNEQFF.

This rearrangement joins TRBV6-1 to TRBJ2-5; 7 positions match TRBD2. CDR1 and CDR2 (germline): MNHNS, SASEGT. There are 14 residues in the CDR3. V lost 1 base and J lost 5; bases outside the gene matches: 4. CDR3: CASSEGGSGETQYF. For the CDR3, the DNA is TGTGCCAGCAGTGAAGGAGGTAGCGGGGAGACCCAGTACTTC.

Comment on this clonotype: This may be a read error: a much more frequent sequence differs by one nucleotide. The chain couples TRBV5-1 to TRBJ2-5; the match to TRBD2 covers 8 bases. The CDR3 length is 16 residues. Germline V lookup: CDR1 SGHRS, CDR2 YFSETQ. The V segment lost 0 bases and the J segment 4 bases; nucleotides outside the gene matches: 8. For the CDR3, the DNA is TGCGCCAGCAGCTTGGTGACGGGAGGGAGACGAGAGACCCAGTACTTC. Translating it yields CASSLVTGGRRETQYF.

This chain uses TRBV6-6 with TRBJ2-1; D is uncertain. The germline gives CDR1 MNHNY, CDR2 SVGAGI (reference sequence). The CDR3 is 11 amino acids. Trimming removed 6 bases at V and 8 bases at J, with 8 bases between. CDR3 in amino acids: CASSNGHEQFF. In nucleotides, the CDR3 is TGTGCCAGCAGCAACGGCCATGAGCAGTTCTTC.

The table lists this clonotype with a few counts. The chain has TRBV5-1 and TRBJ2-5, with D perhaps TRBD2 (5 bases). Trimming left V 6 bases short and J 4 bases short, with 22 bases between. The germline CDR1 and CDR2 sequences are SGHRS and YFSETQ. The CDR3 contains 16 residues. The CDR3 bases are TGCGCCAGCACCCCTACCCGGGGATCGGGGTCAGAGACCCAGTACTTC. It translates to CASTPTRGSGSETQYF.

This chain joins TRBV12-3 or TRBV12-4 and TRBJ1-2; D unresolved. Trimming took 11 bases from V and 1 from J, leaving 11 bases between them. The CDR3 sequence is 12 residues long. The DNA of the CDR3 is TGTGCCGGTGGGGAAGATAACTATGGCTACACCTTC. This translates into CAGGEDNYGYTF.

The chain has TRBV20-1 and TRBJ1-4, with D possibly TRBD1 on 6 matching bases. Germline values: CDR1 DFQATT, CDR2 SNEGSKA (reference sequence). V lost 5 bases and J 5 bases, leaving 15 bases between the germline ends. The CDR3 is 14 residues long. This CDR3 reads CSAQRGTKNEKLFF. The DNA for the CDR3 is TGCAGTGCTCAGAGGGGGACCAAGAATGAAAAACTGTTTTTT.

This sequence joins TRBV20-1 and TRBJ2-3, with TRBD2 matching 12 bases. V trimming: 8 bases; J trimming: 8 bases; junction bases outside the gene matches: 5. The CDR3 spans 12 residues. The V gene's germline CDR1 is DFQATT and CDR2 SNEGSKA (reference sequence). This CDR3 reads CSLAGGLGTQYF. CDR3 bases: TGCAGTCTAGCGGGAGGGCTGGGTACGCAGTATTTT.

V usage is TRBV20-1 and J usage is TRBJ2-3; D may be TRBD1 or TRBD2 (5 bases each). Between the trimmed V and J ends, which lost 2 bases and 0 bases, there was a span of 9 bases. From germline, CDR1 is DFQATT and CDR2 SNEGSKA (reference sequence). The CDR3 spans 14 residues. This CDR3 is CSARQGPSTDTQYF. Written as DNA, the CDR3 is TGCAGTGCTAGACAGGGACCCAGCACAGATACGCAGTATTTT.

This clonotype has just a few counts. This rearrangement joins TRBV29-1 to TRBJ2-5; tentative D call: TRBD2 (5 bases). The V end lost 5 bases, the J end lost 2 bases, and 15 bases lay between the germline ends. This CDR3 region has 14 residues. Germline-derived CDR1 and CDR2 are SQVTM and ANQGSEA. The CDR3 sequence is CSVRRQLEQETQYF. The CDR3 DNA sequence: TGCAGCGTTCGCCGACAACTAGAGCAAGAGACCCAGTACTTC.